The clone carrying this TCR beta chain was picked up many times. Antigen: not known. The entry originates in a study of T-cell reconstitution after alpha-beta-depleted transplantation in children. Whole-study findings and limits: Diversity of TCRbeta at day 60 was high in some patients, arising from surviving recipient T cells and thymic progenitors. Several hundred expanded graft clones reportedly gave rise to the alpha-beta T cells present about two months after transplant. It was newly produced T cells that mostly accounted for T-cell counts and diversity one year after transplant.

Unique molecular identifiers were built into the TCRbeta library. TCRdb itself ran the PCR reads through MiXCR, one entry per CDR3 protein. The table has hundreds of thousands of distinct CDR3 sequences, 10% seen once. This CDR3 has 13 residues. Trimming removed 5 bases at V and 1 base at J, with 8 bases between. V and J are TRBV12-3 or TRBV12-4 and TRBJ2-5; a weak D match, TRBD1 (5 bases). The receptor was isolated from a boy under three years old with acute myeloid leukemia, due to receive a stem cell transplant. The source was PBMCs, collected before TCRalphabeta/CD19-depleted stem cell transplant. CDR3: CASSAGFQETQYF. The CDR3 DNA sequence: TGTGCCAGCAGTGCAGGGTTCCAAGAGACCCAGTACTTC.